Listed here are 2 T cell receptor beta chains from one sample, sequenced in a study of T cells after yellow fever vaccination. TCRdb re-called the 5' RACE reads with MiXCR, one entry per CDR3 protein. The sample records under 600,000 distinct CDR3 sequences, less than 25% being singletons. The material sequenced was PBMCs, taken roughly 20 days after the first yellow fever vaccination. These receptor sequences come from a man between 18 and 35 years old who received the YFV17D yellow fever vaccine.

This clonotype was counted once. V and J are TRBV7-8 and TRBJ2-3, with a tentative D call TRBD1 (6 bases). The CDR3 has 13 residues. The germline V gene encodes CDR1 SGHVS and CDR2 FQNEAQ. V lost 10 bases to trimming and J lost 0 bases, with 11 bases between them. The DNA of the CDR3 is TGTGCCACCGGGACACTCAGCACAGATACGCAGTATTTT. Translation: CATGTLSTDTQYF. Full variable domain (rest looked up from reference TRBV7-8 and TRBJ2-3): GAGVSQSPRYKVAKRGQDVALRCDPISGHVSLFWYQQALGQGPEFLTYFQNEAQLDKSGLPSDRFFAERPEGSVSTLKIQRTQQEDSAVYLCATGTLSTDTQYFGPGTRLTVL.

This chain joins TRBV5-5 and TRBJ2-3, with D tentatively TRBD2 (7 bases). Germline CDR1 is SGHKS and CDR2 is YYEKEE (reference sequence). This CDR3 region has 16 residues. V lost 0 bases to trimming and J lost 1 base, with 12 bases between them. Here the CDR3 reads CASSLAAGGRTDTQYF. The CDR3 DNA sequence: TGTGCCAGCAGCTTGGCTGCCGGGGGGCGCACAGATACGCAGTATTTT.